The 12 T cell receptor beta chains below were found in one sample sequenced in a study of T cell repertoires in cytomegalovirus infection. These receptors have no known antigen. One entry per CDR3 protein, called by TCRdb with MiXCR from the reads. Of approximately 600,000 distinct CDR3 sequences in the sample, around 40% were seen once. Here the sequenced sample was cultured PBMCs, taken from culture after CMV antigen stimulation. Receptors were obtained from a human donor in good health (CMV status not recorded). Some clones in this sample may be carry-over from other donors' samples.

This sequence joins TRBV10-2 and TRBJ2-4; 9 bases fit TRBD2. V dropped 7 bases and J dropped 0; count of bases not matched to a gene: 7. The CDR3 contains 16 residues. From germline, CDR1 is WSHSY and CDR2 SAAADI. The CDR3 loop reads CASIAGDPLAKNIQYF. CDR3 nucleotide sequence: TGCGCCAGCATAGCGGGAGACCCCCTAGCCAAAAACATTCAGTACTTC.

The rearrangement uses TRBV29-1 and TRBJ2-1; 9 bases line up with TRBD1. J lost 10 bases, V lost 6 bases, and 10 bases had no gene match. The CDR3 is 13 residues long. Germline assignment: CDR1 SQVTM and CDR2 ANQGSEA. The CDR3 loop is CSVRGTGYREQFF. The CDR3 DNA reads as TGCAGCGTCCGCGGGACAGGGTACCGGGAGCAGTTCTTC.

The V gene is TRBV20-1, the J gene TRBJ2-1, with 9 bases lining up with TRBD2. The germline V gene has CDR1 DFQATT and CDR2 SNEGSKA (reference sequence). Trimming removed 6 bases from V and 10 bases from J; junction bases left unmatched: 4. There are 11 residues in the CDR3. Written as DNA, the CDR3 is TGCAGTGCCATAGCGGGGGCCGAGCAGTTCTTC. It encodes CSAIAGAEQFF.

The chain has TRBV6-1 and TRBJ1-2; D gene ambiguous. V was cut by 6 bases and J by 4 bases, with 21 bases left in between. The CDR3 has 16 amino acids. CDR1 is MNHNS, CDR2 SASEGT, per germline. The CDR3 here is CASRGREVRGFYGYTF. DNA for the CDR3: TGTGCCAGCAGGGGCCGGGAAGTAAGAGGATTCTATGGCTACACCTTC.

A few counts support this clonotype. The rearrangement uses TRBV6-6 and TRBJ1-5; D is possibly TRBD1 (5 bases). V was pared by 6 bases and J by 2 bases, with 17 bases between. The CDR3 spans 16 residues. Germline V CDR1 and CDR2: MNHNY, SVGAGI (reference sequence). This CDR3 is CASRARGPGGNQPQHF. CDR3 DNA sequence: TGTGCCAGCAGGGCGCGGGGCCCGGGAGGCAATCAGCCCCAGCATTTT.

This chain links TRBV6-6 with TRBJ2-2, with TRBD2 matching 8 bases. CDR1 is MNHNY and CDR2 is SVGAGI in the germline V gene (reference sequence). The CDR3 consists of 16 residues. Trimming cost V 4 bases and J 3 bases; bases outside gene matches: 7. In DNA form, the CDR3 reads TGTGCCAGCAGTTCTTTTAGCGGGATCGACACCGGGGAGCTGTTTTTT. This translates into CASSSFSGIDTGELFF.

This clonotype came up a few times. The chain couples TRBV4-3 to TRBJ1-4; a possible D gene is TRBD1 (5 bases). Trimming cost V 0 bases and J 7 bases, with 15 bases left between them. CDR1 and CDR2 from the germline V gene are LGHNA and YSLEER. This CDR3 region has 16 residues. The CDR3 nucleotides read TGCGCCAGCAGCCAAGATGGGGCAGGTTTGAGTGAAAAACTGTTTTTT. The encoded protein is CASSQDGAGLSEKLFF.

The chain employs TRBV2 and TRBJ2-5, with D unclear. This CDR3 has 13 residues. The germline V gene encodes CDR1 SNHLY and CDR2 FYNNEI. Trimming shortened V by 6 bases and J by 4 bases, and 12 bases separated the two germline ends. CDR3 protein: CASSEWLGETQYF. The DNA for the CDR3 is TGTGCCAGCAGCGAGTGGCTGGGAGAGACCCAGTACTTC. The variable domain in full, with the rest retrieved from reference TRBV2 and TRBJ2-5, is EPEVTQTPSHQVTQMGQEVILRCVPISNHLYFYWYRQILGQKVEFLVSFYNNEISEKSEIFDDQFSVERPDGSNFTLKIRSTKLEDSAMYFCASSEWLGETQYFGPGTRLLVL.

This clonotype was counted once. This chain uses TRBV2 with TRBJ1-5; unclear D gene. The V end lost 7 bases, the J end lost 0 bases, and 10 bases lay between the germline ends. The CDR3 contains 14 residues. Germline V gives CDR1 SNHLY, CDR2 FYNNEI. This chain's CDR3 is CASTKDGSNQPQHF. CDR3 in DNA: TGTGCCAGCACCAAGGACGGTAGCAATCAGCCCCAGCATTTT.

This clonotype has only a few counts. The chain uses TRBV29-1 and TRBJ1-1; 9 bases agree with TRBD1. Trimming cost V 7 bases and J 1 base; bases outside gene matches: 4. This CDR3 is 13 amino acids long. Germline V gives CDR1 SQVTM, CDR2 ANQGSEA. This CDR3 reads CSAKQGANTEAFF. The CDR3 DNA is TGCAGCGCAAAACAGGGGGCGAACACTGAAGCTTTCTTT. Supplemented by reference TRBV29-1 and TRBJ1-1, the full variable domain reads SAVISQKPSRDICQRGTSLTIQCQVDSQVTMMFWYRQQPGQSLTLIATANQGSEATYESGFVIDKFPISRPNLTFSTLTVSNMSPEDSSIYLCSAKQGANTEAFFGQGTRLTVV.

This clonotype occurred a few times. The rearrangement links TRBV27 to TRBJ2-3; 9 bases fit TRBD1. Germline V CDR1 and CDR2: MNHEY, SMNVEV (reference sequence). The CDR3 length is 18 residues. The V and J ends lost 5 bases and 7 bases, in that order; junction bases with no gene match: 19. Here the CDR3 reads CASSRPGQGGTAPYTQYF. The CDR3 bases are TGTGCCAGCAGTCGTCCGGGACAGGGAGGGACCGCGCCGTATACGCAGTATTTT.

The chain carries TRBV6-1 and TRBJ2-7; D might be TRBD2 (5 bases). In germline, CDR1 is MNHNS, CDR2 SASEGT. V lost 4 bases and J lost 3, with 22 bases in between. The CDR3 is made up of 17 amino acids. CDR3 sequence: CASSVGWMRAASYEQYF. The DNA of the CDR3 is TGTGCCAGCAGTGTAGGTTGGATGAGGGCAGCAAGCTACGAGCAGTACTTC.